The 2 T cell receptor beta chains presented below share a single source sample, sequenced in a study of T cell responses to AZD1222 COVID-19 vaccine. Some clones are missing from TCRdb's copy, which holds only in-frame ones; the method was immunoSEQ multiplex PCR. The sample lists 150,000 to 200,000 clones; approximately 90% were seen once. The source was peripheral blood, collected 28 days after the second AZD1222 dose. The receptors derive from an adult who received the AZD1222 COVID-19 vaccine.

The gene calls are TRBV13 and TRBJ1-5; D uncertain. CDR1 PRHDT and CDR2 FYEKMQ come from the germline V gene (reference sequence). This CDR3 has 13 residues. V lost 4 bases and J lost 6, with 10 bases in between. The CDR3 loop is CASSSTGVQPQHF. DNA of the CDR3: TGTGCCAGCAGCTCCACCGGGGTTCAGCCCCAGCATTTT. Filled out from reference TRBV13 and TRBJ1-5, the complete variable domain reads AAGVIQSPRHLIKEKRETATLKCYPIPRHDTVYWYQQGPGQDPQFLISFYEKMQSDKGSIPDRFSAQQFSDYHSELNMSSLELGDSALYFCASSSTGVQPQHFGDGTRLSIL.

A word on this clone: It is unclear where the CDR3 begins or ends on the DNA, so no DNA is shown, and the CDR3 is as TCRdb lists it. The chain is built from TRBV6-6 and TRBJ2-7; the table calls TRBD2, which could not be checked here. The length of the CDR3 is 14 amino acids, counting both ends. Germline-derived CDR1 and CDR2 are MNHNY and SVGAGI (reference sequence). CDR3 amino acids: CASSYSSTSGEQYF.